The text below deals with one T cell receptor beta chain. The CDR3 sequence is 14 residues long. Germline trimming cut 1 base from V and 6 bases from J; bases unmatched to any gene: 4. The V gene's germline CDR1 is SGHAT and CDR2 FQNNGV. This record comes from a study of T cell changes during pregnancy in multiple sclerosis. Assay: immunoSEQ multiplex PCR; the TCRdb copy retains only in-frame clones and omits some. The table records 100,000 to 140,000 clones, 85% to 95% of them present only once. This specimen consisted of peripheral blood, obtained in the third trimester of pregnancy. This TCR derives from a female donor in good health, enrolled as a control in a pregnancy study. The chain has TRBV11-2 and TRBJ2-7; 9 bases match TRBD1. This chain's CDR3 is CASSLVQGATEQYF. The CDR3 nucleotides read TGTGCCAGCAGCTTAGTACAGGGGGCGACCGAGCAGTACTTC.